This T cell receptor (beta chain) was captured by sequencing in a study of blood T cells in healthy people across ages. Donation came from healthy Caucasian individuals in Russia who were aged about 6 to 100. At least 5.5 micrograms of total RNA were extracted per sample. In the case of this clonotype: Its antigen remains unknown.

The study's findings and limits: More naive CD4+ cells and higher diversity marked long-lived donors relative to aged donors.

The second PCR ran about 6 to 12 cycles with a sample-barcoded 5' primer and J-beta primers. Each of the samples gave a minimum of 3 million paired-end reads that contained CDR3. TCRdb re-called the 5' RACE reads with MiXCR, one entry per CDR3 protein. This table has roughly 700,000 distinct CDR3 sequences, roughly 50% appearing once. The origin of this receptor is a woman aged 60-75 years in good health. Sequencing was performed on blood.

In DNA, the CDR3 is TGTGCCAGCAGCTTAGATGGGGACAGGCTGAAGGAACTGTTTTTT. Translating gives CASSLDGDRLKELFF. The chain joins TRBV7-2 to TRBJ1-4; 8 positions match TRBD1. This CDR3 region has 15 residues. Germline CDR1 SGHTA, CDR2 FQGNSA. The V gene end was trimmed by 1 base and the J gene end by 12 bases; junction bases not matched to a gene: 10.